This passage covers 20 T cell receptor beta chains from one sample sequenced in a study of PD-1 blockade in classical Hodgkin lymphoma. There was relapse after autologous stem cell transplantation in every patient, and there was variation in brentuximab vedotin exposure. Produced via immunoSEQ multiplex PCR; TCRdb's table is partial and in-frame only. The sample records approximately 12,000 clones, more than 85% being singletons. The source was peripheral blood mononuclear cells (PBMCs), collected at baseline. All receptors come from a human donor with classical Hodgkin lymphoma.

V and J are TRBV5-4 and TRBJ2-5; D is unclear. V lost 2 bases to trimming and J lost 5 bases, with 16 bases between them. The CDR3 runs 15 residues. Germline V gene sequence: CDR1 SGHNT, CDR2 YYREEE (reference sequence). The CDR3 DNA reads TGTGCCAGCAGCTTTAGGGCCGAAAAGAGCGAGACCCAGTACTTC. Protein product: CASSFRAEKSETQYF.

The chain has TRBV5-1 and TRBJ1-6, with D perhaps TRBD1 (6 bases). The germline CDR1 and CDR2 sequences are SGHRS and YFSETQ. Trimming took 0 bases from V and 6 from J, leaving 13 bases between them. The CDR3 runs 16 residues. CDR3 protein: CASSLALGAVNSPLHF. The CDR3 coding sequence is TGCGCCAGCAGCTTGGCCCTGGGGGCCGTTAATTCACCCCTCCACTTT.

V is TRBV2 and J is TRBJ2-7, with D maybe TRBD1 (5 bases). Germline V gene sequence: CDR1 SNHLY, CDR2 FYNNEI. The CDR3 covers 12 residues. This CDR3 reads CASSALTEQASV. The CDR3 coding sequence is TGTGCCAGCAGCGCACTCACGGAACAGGCCTCGGTC.

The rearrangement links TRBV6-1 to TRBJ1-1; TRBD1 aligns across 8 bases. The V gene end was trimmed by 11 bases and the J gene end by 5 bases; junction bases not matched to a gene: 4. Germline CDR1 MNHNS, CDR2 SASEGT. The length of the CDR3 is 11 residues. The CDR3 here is CADGQGTEAFF. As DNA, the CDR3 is TGTGCCGACGGACAGGGTACTGAAGCTTTCTTT.

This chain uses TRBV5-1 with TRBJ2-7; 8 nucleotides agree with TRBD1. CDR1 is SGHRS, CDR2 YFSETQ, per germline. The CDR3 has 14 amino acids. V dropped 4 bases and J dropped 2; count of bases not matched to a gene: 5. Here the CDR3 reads CASSKGQGTYEQYF. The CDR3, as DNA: TGCGCCAGCAGCAAAGGACAGGGTACCTACGAGCAGTACTTC.

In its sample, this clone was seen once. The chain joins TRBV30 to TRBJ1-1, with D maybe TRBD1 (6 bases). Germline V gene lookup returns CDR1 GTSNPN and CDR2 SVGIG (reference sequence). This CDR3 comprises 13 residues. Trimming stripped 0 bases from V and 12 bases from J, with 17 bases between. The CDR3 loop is CAWSVWPRGRSFF. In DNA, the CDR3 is TGTGCCTGGAGTGTATGGCCGCGGGGGCGATCTTTCTTT. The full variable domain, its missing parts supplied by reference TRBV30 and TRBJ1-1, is SQTIHQWPATLVQPVGSPLSLECTVEGTSNPNLYWYRQAAGRGLQLLFYSVGIGQISSEVPQNLSASRPQDRQFILSSKKLLLSDSGFYLCAWSVWPRGRSFFGQGTRLTVV.

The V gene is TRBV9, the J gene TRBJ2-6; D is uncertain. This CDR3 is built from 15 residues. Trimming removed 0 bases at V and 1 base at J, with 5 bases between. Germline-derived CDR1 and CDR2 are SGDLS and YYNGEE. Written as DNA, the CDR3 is TGTGCCAGCAGCGTAGATGGATCTGGGGCCAACGTCCTGACTTTC. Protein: CASSVDGSGANVLTF.

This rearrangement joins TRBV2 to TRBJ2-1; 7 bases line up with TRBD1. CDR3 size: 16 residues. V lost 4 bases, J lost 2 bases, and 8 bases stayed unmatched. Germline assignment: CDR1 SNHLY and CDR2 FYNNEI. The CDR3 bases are TGTGCCAGCAGTGCCACCAACAGGGGACCCTACAATGAGCAGTTCTTC. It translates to CASSATNRGPYNEQFF.

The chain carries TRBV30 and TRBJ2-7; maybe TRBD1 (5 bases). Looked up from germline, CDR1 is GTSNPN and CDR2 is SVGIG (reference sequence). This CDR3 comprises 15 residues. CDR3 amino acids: CSRQGELYTSYEQYF. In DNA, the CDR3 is TGTTCGAGGCAGGGCGAATTATACACATCCTACGAGCAGTACTTC.

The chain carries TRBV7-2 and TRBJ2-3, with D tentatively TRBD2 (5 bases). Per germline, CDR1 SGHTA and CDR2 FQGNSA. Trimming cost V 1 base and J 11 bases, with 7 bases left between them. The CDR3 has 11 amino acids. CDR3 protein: CASSLVREQYF. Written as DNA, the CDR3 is TGTGCCAGCAGCTTAGTGAGGGAGCAGTATTTT.

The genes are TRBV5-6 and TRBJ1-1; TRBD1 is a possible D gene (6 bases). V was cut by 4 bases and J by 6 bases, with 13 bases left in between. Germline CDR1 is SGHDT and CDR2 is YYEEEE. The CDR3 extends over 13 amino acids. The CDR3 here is CASSAWTVPEAFF. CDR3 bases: TGTGCCAGCAGCGCGTGGACAGTCCCTGAAGCTTTCTTT.

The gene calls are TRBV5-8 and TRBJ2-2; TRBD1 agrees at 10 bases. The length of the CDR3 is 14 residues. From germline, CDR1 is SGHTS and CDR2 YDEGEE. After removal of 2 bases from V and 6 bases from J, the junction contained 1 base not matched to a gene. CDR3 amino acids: CASSLGQGAGELFF. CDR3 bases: TGTGCCAGCAGCTTAGGACAGGGGGCCGGGGAGCTGTTTTTT.

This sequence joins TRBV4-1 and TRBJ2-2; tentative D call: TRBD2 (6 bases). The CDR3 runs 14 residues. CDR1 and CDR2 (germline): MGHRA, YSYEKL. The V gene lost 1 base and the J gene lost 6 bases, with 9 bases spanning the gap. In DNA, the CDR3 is TGCGCCAGCAGCCAAGGTCCGGGGGCCGGGGAGCTGTTTTTT. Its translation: CASSQGPGAGELFF.

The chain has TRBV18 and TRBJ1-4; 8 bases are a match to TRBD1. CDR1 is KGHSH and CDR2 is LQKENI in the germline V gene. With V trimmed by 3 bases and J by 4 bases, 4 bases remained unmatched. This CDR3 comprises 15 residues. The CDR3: CASSPTGQDNEKLFF. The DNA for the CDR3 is TGTGCCAGCTCACCCACGGGACAGGATAATGAAAAACTGTTTTTT.

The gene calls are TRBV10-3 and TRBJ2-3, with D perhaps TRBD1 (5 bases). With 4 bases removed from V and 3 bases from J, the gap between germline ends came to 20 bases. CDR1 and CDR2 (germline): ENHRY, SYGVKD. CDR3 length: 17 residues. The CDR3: CAISGIRQRGGTDTQYF. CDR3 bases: TGTGCCATCAGTGGTATTCGACAGCGAGGCGGAACAGATACGCAGTATTTT.

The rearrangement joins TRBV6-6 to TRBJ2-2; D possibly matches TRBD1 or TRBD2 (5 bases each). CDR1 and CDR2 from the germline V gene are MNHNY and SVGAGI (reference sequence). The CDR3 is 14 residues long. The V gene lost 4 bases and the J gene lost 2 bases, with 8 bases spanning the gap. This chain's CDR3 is CASSWDGNTGELFF. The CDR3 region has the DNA TGTGCCAGCAGTTGGGACGGTAACACCGGGGAGCTGTTTTTT.

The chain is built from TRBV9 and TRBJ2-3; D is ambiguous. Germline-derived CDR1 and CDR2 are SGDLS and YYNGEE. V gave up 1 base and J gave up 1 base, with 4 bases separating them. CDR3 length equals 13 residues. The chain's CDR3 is CASSVKGTDTQYF. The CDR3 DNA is TGTGCCAGCAGCGTAAAGGGCACAGATACGCAGTATTTT.

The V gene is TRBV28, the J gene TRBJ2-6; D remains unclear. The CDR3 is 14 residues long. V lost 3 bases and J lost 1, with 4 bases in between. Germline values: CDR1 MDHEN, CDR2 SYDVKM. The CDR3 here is CASSFHSGANVLTF. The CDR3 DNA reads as TGTGCCAGCAGTTTTCATTCTGGGGCCAACGTCCTGACTTTC.

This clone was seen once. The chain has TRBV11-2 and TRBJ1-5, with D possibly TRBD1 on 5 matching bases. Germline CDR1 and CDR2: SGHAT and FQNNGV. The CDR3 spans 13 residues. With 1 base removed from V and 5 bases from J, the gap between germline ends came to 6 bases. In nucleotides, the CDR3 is TGTGCCAGCAGCTTAGCCAGGGATCAGCCCCAGCATTTT. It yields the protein CASSLARDQPQHF.

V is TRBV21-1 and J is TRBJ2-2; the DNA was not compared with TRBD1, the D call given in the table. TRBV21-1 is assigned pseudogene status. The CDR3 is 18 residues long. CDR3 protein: CASSGNVGTGGNTGELFF. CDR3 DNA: TGTGCCAGCAGCGGCAACGTAGGGACAGGGGGCAACACCGGGGAGCTGTTTTTT.